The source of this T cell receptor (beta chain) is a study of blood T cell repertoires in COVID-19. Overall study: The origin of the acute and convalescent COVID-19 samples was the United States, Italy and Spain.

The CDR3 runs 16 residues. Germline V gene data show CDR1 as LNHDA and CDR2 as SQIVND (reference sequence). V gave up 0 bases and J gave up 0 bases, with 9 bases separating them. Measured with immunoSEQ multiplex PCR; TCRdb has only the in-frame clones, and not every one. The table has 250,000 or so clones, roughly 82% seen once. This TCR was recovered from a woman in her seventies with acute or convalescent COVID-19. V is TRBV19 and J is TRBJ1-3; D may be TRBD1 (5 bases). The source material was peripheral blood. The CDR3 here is CASSIDAGISGNTIYF. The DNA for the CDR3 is TGTGCCAGTAGTATAGATGCAGGGATCTCTGGAAACACCATATATTTT. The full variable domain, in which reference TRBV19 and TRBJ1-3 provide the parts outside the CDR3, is DGGITQSPKYLFRKEGQNVTLSCEQNLNHDAMYWYRQDPGQGLRLIYYSQIVNDFQKGDIAEGYSVSREKKESFPLTVTSAQKNPTAFYLCASSIDAGISGNTIYFGEGSWLTVV.